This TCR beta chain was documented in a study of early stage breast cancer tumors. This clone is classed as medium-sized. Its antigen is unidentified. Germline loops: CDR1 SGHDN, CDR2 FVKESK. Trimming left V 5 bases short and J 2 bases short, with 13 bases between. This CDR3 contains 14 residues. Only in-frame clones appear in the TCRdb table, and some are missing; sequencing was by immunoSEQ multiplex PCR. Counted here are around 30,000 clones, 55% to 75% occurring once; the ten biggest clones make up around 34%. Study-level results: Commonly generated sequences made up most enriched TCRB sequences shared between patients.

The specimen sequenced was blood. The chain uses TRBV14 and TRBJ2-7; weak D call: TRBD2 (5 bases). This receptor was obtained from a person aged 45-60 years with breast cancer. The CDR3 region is CASSTGAGTYEQYF. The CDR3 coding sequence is TGTGCCAGCAGCACCGGAGCCGGGACCTACGAGCAGTACTTC. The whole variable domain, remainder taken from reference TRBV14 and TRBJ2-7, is EAGVTQFPSHSVIEKGQTVTLRCDPISGHDNLYWYRRVMGKEIKFLLHFVKESKQDESGMPNNRFLAERTGGTYSTLKVQPAELEDSGVYFCASSTGAGTYEQYFGPGTRLTVT.